What follows is one T cell receptor (beta chain) and its context. The data were obtained in a study of T cells expressing NK-cell markers. Germline V gene lookup returns CDR1 SGHTA and CDR2 FQGNSA. CDR3 length: 14 residues. It was by 5'RACE template switching with UMIs that TCR beta cDNA was made. From its re-call of the 5' RACE reads, TCRdb lists each CDR3 protein once, without DNA. This sample lists around 100,000 distinct CDR3 sequences; its ten largest clones have around 20%. The sequence derives from a woman between 18 and 69 years old in good health. Sequences were obtained from blood T cells: a sorted CD56 or NKG2C T cell subset, CD4+ or CD8+ T cells, or bulk PBMC T cells (not recorded which). J is TRBJ1-1 and V is TRBV7-2; no DNA is available, so the TRBD1 call from TCRdb remains unchecked. CDR3 residues: CASSSGVTGTEAFF.